The rows below give T cell receptor beta chains drawn from one sample of a study of CD8 T cells in ankylosing spondylitis. Via MiXCR, TCRdb re-called the 5' RACE reads, giving one row per CDR3 protein. This sample has tens of thousands of distinct CDR3 sequences, with less than 6% found just once. Sequencing input: blood, either unsorted or a sorted T cell fraction (not recorded which). The receptor source for this set is a male donor with ankylosing spondylitis or in good health (not recorded which). Both conserved end residues are part of each CDR3. The D gene is left open where the match is weak. Clone size, where shown, is once, few, many, or a class for clones that have expanded.

CDR3aa | CDR3nt | v_gene | d_gene | j_gene | abundance
CASSLGRGGNTGELFF | TGTGCCAGCAGCTTAGGCAGGGGAGGGAACACCGGGGAGCTGTTTTTT | TRBV7-6 | NA | TRBJ2-2 | many
CASSLGPLREAQYF | TGTGCCAGCAGCTTAGGGCCCCTCCGGGAGGCCCAGTACTTC | TRBV7-9 | TRBD2 | TRBJ2-5 | many
CASSPGDRLSGANVLTF | TGCGCCAGCAGCCCCGGGGACAGACTCTCTGGGGCCAACGTCCTGACTTTC | TRBV4-3 | TRBD1 | TRBJ2-6 | many
CSARVRGSDSYNEQFF | TGCAGTGCTAGAGTTAGAGGTAGCGATTCCTACAATGAGCAGTTCTTC | TRBV20-1 | NA | TRBJ2-1 | many
CAICSAAGRGLTSGNTIYF | TGTGCCATCTGTTCCGCCGCAGGACGCGGTCTCACCTCTGGAAACACCATATATTTT | TRBV12-3/TRBV12-4 | NA | TRBJ1-3 | NA
CSAILAGGRDGETQYF | TGCAGTGCTATACTAGCGGGGGGGCGTGATGGGGAGACCCAGTACTTC | TRBV20-1 | TRBD2 | TRBJ2-5 | many
CASSWGLSNTGELFF | TGTGCCAGCAGCTGGGGACTTTCGAACACCGGGGAGCTGTTTTTT | TRBV7-9 | NA | TRBJ2-2 | few
CASSSASGEVADTQYF | TGTGCCAGCAGCTCCGCGTCGGGGGAGGTTGCAGATACGCAGTATTTT | TRBV5-6 | NA | TRBJ2-3 | few
CASSHRRDEQYF | TGTGCCAGCAGCCATCGACGCGACGAGCAGTACTTC | TRBV6-2/TRBV6-3 | NA | TRBJ2-7 | many
CASSPGTGAIEPGTYEQYF | TGCGCCAGCAGCCCCGGGACAGGGGCTATAGAACCCGGAACCTACGAGCAGTACTTC | TRBV4-1 | TRBD1 | TRBJ2-7 | many
CASSWTATNTGELFF | TGCGCCAGCAGCTGGACAGCTACGAACACCGGGGAGCTGTTTTTT | TRBV5-1 | NA | TRBJ2-2 | many
CASSPDGGAYNEQFF | TGTGCCAGCAGCCCTGACGGGGGTGCTTACAATGAGCAGTTCTTC | TRBV28 | NA | TRBJ2-1 | many
CASSLGPVYEQFF | TGTGCCAGCAGCCTTGGGCCCGTCTATGAGCAGTTCTTC | TRBV7-9 | NA | TRBJ2-1 | NA
CASSSSGDEQFF | TGTGCCAGCAGTTCCTCCGGCGATGAGCAGTTCTTC | TRBV6-2/TRBV6-3 | NA | TRBJ2-1 | many
CASSPQGDSLFQETQYF | TGTGCCAGCTCACCACAGGGGGACAGTCTTTTCCAAGAGACCCAGTACTTC | TRBV18 | TRBD1 | TRBJ2-5 | many
CASSGGTSTDTQYF | TGCGCCAGCAGCGGGGGGACTAGCACAGATACGCAGTATTTT | TRBV5-1 | NA | TRBJ2-3 | many